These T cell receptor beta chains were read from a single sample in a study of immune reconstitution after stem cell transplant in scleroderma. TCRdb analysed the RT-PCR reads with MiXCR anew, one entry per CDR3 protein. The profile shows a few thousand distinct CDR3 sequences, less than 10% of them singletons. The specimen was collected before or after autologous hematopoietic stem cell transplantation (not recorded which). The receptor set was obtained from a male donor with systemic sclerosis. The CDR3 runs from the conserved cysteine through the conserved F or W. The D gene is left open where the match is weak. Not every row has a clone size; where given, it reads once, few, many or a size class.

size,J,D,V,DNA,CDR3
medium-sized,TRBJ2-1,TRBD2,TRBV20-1,TGCAGTGCTAGAGGAGGTTCCGGGACTATTTTCTACAATGAGCAGTTCTTC,CSARGGSGTIFYNEQFF
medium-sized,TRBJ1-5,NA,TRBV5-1,TGCGCCAGCAGCTTACAGGGTAATCAGCCCCAGCATTTT,CASSLQGNQPQHF
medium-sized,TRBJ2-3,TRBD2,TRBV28,TGTGCCAGCAGGGACAGCGGGGGGACCACAGATACGCAGTATTTT,CASRDSGGTTDTQYF
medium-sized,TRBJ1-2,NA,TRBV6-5,TGTGCCAGCAGCCGATACTCTAGGGTGGATGGCTACACCTTC,CASSRYSRVDGYTF
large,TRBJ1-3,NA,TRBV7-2,TGTGCCAGCAGCTCTGACCCCAGCTCTGGAAACACCATATATTTT,CASSSDPSSGNTIYF
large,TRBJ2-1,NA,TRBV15,TGTGCCACCAGCAGAGGCCTGGGGGGCATCAATGAGCAGTTCTTC,CATSRGLGGINEQFF
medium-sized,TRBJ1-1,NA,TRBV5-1,TGCGCCAGCTTAGTGATTGCTGGGATGAACACTGAAGCTTTCTTT,CASLVIAGMNTEAFF
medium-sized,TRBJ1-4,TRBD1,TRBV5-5,TGTGCCAGCAGCGTGGGACAGGGGAAAGAAAAACTGTTTTTT,CASSVGQGKEKLFF
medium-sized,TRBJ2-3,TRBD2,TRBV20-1,TGCAGTGCGCGGGGACTAGCGAGGACAGATACGCAGTATTTT,CSARGLARTDTQYF
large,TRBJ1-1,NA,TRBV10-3,TGTGCCACCCTAGCACAGACAGAAGCTTTCTTT,CATLAQTEAFF
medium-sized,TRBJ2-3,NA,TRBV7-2,TGTGCCAGCAGCTTAGCCCCCCTCGGGACAGATACGCAGTATTTT,CASSLAPLGTDTQYF
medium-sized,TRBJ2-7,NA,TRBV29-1,TGCAGCGTTGAATGGGACACTGCCTACGAGCAGTACTTC,CSVEWDTAYEQYF
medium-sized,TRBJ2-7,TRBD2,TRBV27,TGTGCCAGCAGCCCCGGGACTAGGGGCTACGAGCAGTACTTC,CASSPGTRGYEQYF
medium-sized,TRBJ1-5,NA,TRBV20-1,TGCAGTGCCTTGGACGGGTATAGCAATCAGCCCCAGCATTTT,CSALDGYSNQPQHF
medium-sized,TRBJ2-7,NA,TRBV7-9,TGTGCCAGCAGCTTTAGTCAGCGCGAGCAGTACTTC,CASSFSQREQYF
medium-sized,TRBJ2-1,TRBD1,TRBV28,TGTGCCAGCAGTTTGGGGGTACGGGACAGGGGGCCTAAGCAGTTCTTC,CASSLGVRDRGPKQFF
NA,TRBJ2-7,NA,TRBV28,TGTGCCAGCAGTTCGACAGGCCATCCTAGCTCCTACGAGCAGTACTTC,CASSSTGHPSSYEQYF
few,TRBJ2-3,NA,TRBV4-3,TGCGCCAGCAGCCAAGATCCATTAGGGGGCGGGAAAGATACGCAGTATTTT,CASSQDPLGGGKDTQYF
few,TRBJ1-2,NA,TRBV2,TGTGCCAGCAGTGAAGCGCTAGGGCTTTATGGCTACACCTTC,CASSEALGLYGYTF
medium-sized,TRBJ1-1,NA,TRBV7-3,TGTGCCAGCAGCATGGGAGAAGAGAACACTGAAGCTTTCTTT,CASSMGEENTEAFF
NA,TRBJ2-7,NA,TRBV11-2,TGTGCCAGCAGCCCCGAGGGACGGGGCTACGAGCAGTACTTC,CASSPEGRGYEQYF
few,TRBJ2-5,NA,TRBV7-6,TGTGCCAGCAGCTTTTTTGCGGGGGCGCAAGAGACCCAGTACTTC,CASSFFAGAQETQYF
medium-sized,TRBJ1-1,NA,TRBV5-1,TGCGCCAGCAGCTTGAGGGGGGGGAACACTGAAGCTTTCTTT,CASSLRGGNTEAFF
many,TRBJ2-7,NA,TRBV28,TGTGCCAGCAGCCGACGTGGGAACGAGCAGTACTTC,CASSRRGNEQYF
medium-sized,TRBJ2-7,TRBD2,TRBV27,TGTGCCAGCAGTTTAAGGTCTAGCGGCTACGAGCAGTACTTC,CASSLRSSGYEQYF
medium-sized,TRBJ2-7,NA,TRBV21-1,TGTGCCAGCAGCAAAGCCGAAGGGACTAGCGGGAGAAGTCTTAAGCAGTACTTC,CASSKAEGTSGRSLKQYF
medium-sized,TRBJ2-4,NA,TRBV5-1,TGCGCCAGCAGCACCAACAGGGTAGCGGACATTCAGTACTTC,CASSTNRVADIQYF
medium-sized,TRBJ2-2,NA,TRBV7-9,TGTGCCAGCCTCAGGGGACCGATAAACACCGGGGAGCTGTTTTTT,CASLRGPINTGELFF
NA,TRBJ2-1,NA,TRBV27,TGTGCCAGCAGTTTAAGGCCAAGCTCCTACAATGAGCAGTTCTTC,CASSLRPSSYNEQFF
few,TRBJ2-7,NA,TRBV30,TGTGCCTGGTCTAGCGAATACGAGCAGTACTTC,CAWSSEYEQYF
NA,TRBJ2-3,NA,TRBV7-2,TGTGCCAGCAGCTTAGCGAGCCGGGAATTAGATACGCAGTATTTT,CASSLASRELDTQYF
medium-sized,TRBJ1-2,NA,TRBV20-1,TGCAGTGCTAGAGATAACAACAAAAACTATGGCTACACCTTC,CSARDNNKNYGYTF
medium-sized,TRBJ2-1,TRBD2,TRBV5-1,TGCGCCAGCAGCTTTAGACTAGCGGAGCCATACAATGAGCAGTTCTTC,CASSFRLAEPYNEQFF
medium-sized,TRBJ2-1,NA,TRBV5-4,TGTGCCAGCAGCTTGGACCAACTTAGGGGGAATGAGCAGTTCTTC,CASSLDQLRGNEQFF
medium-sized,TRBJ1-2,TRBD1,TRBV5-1,TGCGCCAGCAGCGTACAGGGGGCAGACGGCTACACCTTC,CASSVQGADGYTF
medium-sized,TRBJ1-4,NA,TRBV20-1,TGCAGTATCCTCTTTGGGGGAACACTTAGATCGGGAAGCGAAAAACTGTTTTTT,CSILFGGTLRSGSEKLFF
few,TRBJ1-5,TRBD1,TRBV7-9,TGTGCCAGCAGCGGGACAGCTGGCCAGCCCCAGCATTTT,CASSGTAGQPQHF
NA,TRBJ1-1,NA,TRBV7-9,TGTGCCAGCAGCTTATGGAGTCCGGGGGCTTTTGAAGCTTTCTTT,CASSLWSPGAFEAFF
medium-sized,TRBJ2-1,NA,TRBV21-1,TGTGCCAGCAGCCGACGGACTAGCGGGAGCGCCAATGAGCAGTTCTTC,CASSRRTSGSANEQFF
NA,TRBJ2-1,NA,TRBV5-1,TGCGCCAGCAGAGGTGTGGTATACAATGAGCAGCTCTTC,CASRGVVYNEQLF
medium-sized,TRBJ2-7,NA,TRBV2,TGTGCCAGCATGCAAATGGGGTCCTACGAGCAGTACTTC,CASMQMGSYEQYF
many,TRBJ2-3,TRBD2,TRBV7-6,TGTGCCAGCAGCCCCCGGGGGGGGTTTAAAGATACGCAGTATTTT,CASSPRGGFKDTQYF
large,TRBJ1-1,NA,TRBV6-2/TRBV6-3,TGTGCCAGCAGTCCCGGATTGGGTGAAGCTTTCTTT,CASSPGLGEAFF
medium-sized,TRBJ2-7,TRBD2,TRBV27,TGTGCCAGCAGTTTGGAACTACTAGCGGGCGAGCAGTACTTC,CASSLELLAGEQYF
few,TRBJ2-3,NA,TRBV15,TGTGCCACCAGCAGAGATGGGGGAACGGGAGACCGCACAGATACGCAGTATTTT,CATSRDGGTGDRTDTQYF
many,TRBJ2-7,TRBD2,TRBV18,TGTGCCAGCTCACCTCGACTAGCGGGAGGTTCCTACGAGCAGTACTTC,CASSPRLAGGSYEQYF
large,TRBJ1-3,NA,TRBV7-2,TGTGCCAGCAGCTTACGGGAGCGCTATCCCCTCTCTGGAAACACCATATATTTT,CASSLRERYPLSGNTIYF
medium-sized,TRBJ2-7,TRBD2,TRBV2,TGTGCCAGCAGTCAGACTAGCGGGAGGTACGAGCAGTACTTC,CASSQTSGRYEQYF
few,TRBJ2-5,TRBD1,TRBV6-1,TGTGCCAGCAGGCGACAGGGAAAGGGGGAGACCCAGTACTTC,CASRRQGKGETQYF
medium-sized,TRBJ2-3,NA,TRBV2,TGTGCCAGCAGTGCGGGAGTTGGCACAGATACGCAGTATTTT,CASSAGVGTDTQYF